The T cell receptor beta chain described here comes from a study of T cell responses to AZD1222 COVID-19 vaccine. Study in general: Some second doses came at about 4 weeks and others at about 12 weeks; these were pooled. Findings and limits, study-wide: Elevations in Spike-specific TCR breadth and depth followed administration of two AZD1222 doses. Spike regions recognized by vaccine-associated CD4 TCRs spanned the protein, led by 160-218 and 743-854. Of spike-specific TCRs, nearly half reportedly target regions left unmutated in variants.

The CDR3 has 14 amino acids. The V gene lost 3 bases and the J gene lost 7 bases, with 16 bases spanning the gap. The germline CDR1 and CDR2 sequences are MNHNS and SASEGT. Turning to this clone: Antigen unknown.

Generated by immunoSEQ multiplex PCR, the TCRdb table keeps only in-frame clones and is missing some. Counted here are some 120,000 clones, around 86% occurring once; the ten biggest clones make up around 7.7%. The chain uses TRBV6-1 and TRBJ2-7, with D hard to call. This TCR derives from an adult in good health. Sequenced material: peripheral blood, taken on day 0 of AZD1222 vaccination. This CDR3 is CASSDPGQVWEQYF. The CDR3 DNA sequence: TGTGCCAGCAGTGATCCGGGTCAGGTTTGGGAGCAGTACTTC.